The rows below give T cell receptor beta chains drawn from one sample of a study of tumor-infiltrating lymphocytes in primary liver carcinoma. TCRdb called the multiplex PCR reads again in MiXCR, with one record for every CDR3 protein. The sample records 70,000 to 85,000 distinct CDR3 sequences, 60% to 80% being singletons. Sequencing was done on a sample of liver tumor tissue from sampling region 4. The receptors were sampled from a woman between 55 and 75 years old with primary liver carcinoma and hepatitis B virus infection. CDR3s include the opening cysteine and the closing phenylalanine or tryptophan. D genes are given only for firm matches. Clone size is stated in some rows and not others, as once, few, many or a class when expanded.

d_call j_call v_call clone_size cdr3_nt cdr3_aa
TRBD2 TRBJ2-7 TRBV2 - TGTGCCGGCAGCCTTACTAGCGGGAACTCCTACGAGCAGTACTTC CAGSLTSGNSYEQYF
- TRBJ1-5 TRBV7-8 - TGTGCCAGCAGCTTAGGGGGGGCATGGGATCGGCCCCAGCATTTT CASSLGGAWDRPQHF
TRBD1 TRBJ2-5 TRBV7-8 many TGTGCCAGCAGCTTAATAATTGGGCAGGGGGCAGGAGAGACCCAGTACTTC CASSLIIGQGAGETQYF
TRBD1 TRBJ2-7 TRBV18 once TGTGCCAGCTCACGGGACAGGGGCTACGAGCAGTACTTC CASSRDRGYEQYF
- TRBJ1-2 TRBV11-2 - TGTGCCAGCGGCCTAGAGGGGGGCAGTGGCGGTGGCTACACCTTC CASGLEGGSGGGYTF
- TRBJ1-2 TRBV6-1 - TGTGTCAGCAGTGAAAACTCCTACAATAACTACGGCTACACCTTC CVSSENSYNNYGYTF
- TRBJ2-1 TRBV11-3 - TGTGACAGCAGTTTAGGAGACAGCAACGAGCAGTTCTTC CDSSLGDSNEQFF
TRBD2 TRBJ2-5 TRBV29-1 - TGTAGCATTACCCAGGGACTAGCAGCTATGAAAGAGACCCAGTACTTC CSITQGLAAMKETQYF
- TRBJ1-3 TRBV2 - TGTGCCAGCAGTCAAAAACGGGGGGCTGGATACACCATATATTTT CASSQKRGAGYTIYF
TRBD2 TRBJ2-3 TRBV29-1 - TGCAGCGCATTAACGCGGGAGGCAGATGAGCAGTATTTT CSALTREADEQYF
TRBD2 TRBJ2-1 TRBV4-1 many TGCGCCAGCAGCCAAGAGCCGGGAGGGAAGTACAATGAGCAGTTCTTC CASSQEPGGKYNEQFF
- TRBJ1-1 TRBV6-6 - TGTGCCAACAGTTTGCATGGACTAACTGAAGCTTTCTTT CANSLHGLTEAFF
- TRBJ1-6 TRBV28 - TGTGGCAGCAGCAACCAACGAGGCCCCCTCCACTTT CGSSNQRGPLHF
- TRBJ1-1 TRBV28 many TGTGCCAGCAGGGTGGTGAACACTGAAGCTTTCTTT CASRVVNTEAFF
TRBD1 TRBJ2-3 TRBV6-5 - TGTGACAGCAGTTCCCCGGACAGGGGGGAAGGGACAGATACGCAGTATTTT CDSSSPDRGEGTDTQYF
- TRBJ1-1 TRBV29-1 - TGCAGCGTTGGAGAGGTGGAAGCTATCTTT CSVGEVEAIF
- TRBJ1-3 TRBV4-2 - TGTGCCAGCAACCAAATAGGGCAGACCTCTGGAAACACCATATATTTT CASNQIGQTSGNTIYF
- TRBJ2-2 TRBV11-2 - TGTGCCAGCAGCAACAGGGCGGGCTGGGAGCTGTTTTTT CASSNRAGWELFF
- TRBJ1-1 TRBV28 - TGTGCCAGCGGGGCGTCGCTCAGCCAGGGCACTGACGCTTTCTTT CASGASLSQGTDAFF
TRBD1 TRBJ2-3 TRBV29-1 - TGCGGCGTTGAAGGACAGGAGACGAGCATAGATACGCAGTATTTT CGVEGQETSIDTQYF
- TRBJ2-6 TRBV4-1 - TGCGCCAGCAGCCAAGATAGCGGCTCTGGGACCAACATCCTGACTTTC CASSQDSGSGTNILTF
- TRBJ1-1 TRBV11-3 - TGTGTCAGCAGCTTAGTCGGGGGATACCGTAACACTGAAGCTTCCTTT CVSSLVGGYRNTEASF
- TRBJ1-2 TRBV6-6 - TGTGCCAGCAGTTACGTGGGGTCAGGTGGGTCCTATGGCTACACCTTC CASSYVGSGGSYGYTF
TRBD2 TRBJ2-3 TRBV30 - TGTGCCTGTGAACGGGAGGGCCTTGGGGCGGATACGCAGTATTTT CACEREGLGADTQYF
TRBD1 TRBJ1-2 TRBV28 - TGTGCCAGCAGCTCCGGACAGGAGCGGGGTGGCTATACCTTC CASSSGQERGGYTF
- TRBJ2-7 TRBV4-1 - TGCGCCATCAACCAAGAAGGTCGGGACTACGAGCAGTACTTC CAINQEGRDYEQYF
TRBD2 TRBJ2-1 TRBV7-2 - TGTGTCAGCAGCCCCCCGGAGCGGGGCTCCTCCTACAATGAGCAGTTCTTC CVSSPPERGSSYNEQFF
- TRBJ2-3 TRBV7-9 few TGTGCCAGCAGCTTAGACCAGGGAAAAGATACGCAGTATTTT CASSLDQGKDTQYF
- TRBJ1-5 TRBV12-3/TRBV12-4 - TGTGCCAGCGGCCCCGGGGCGGAGAGCAATCAGCCCCAGCTTTTT CASGPGAESNQPQLF
- TRBJ2-7 TRBV7-9 - TGTGCCAGCAGCCCCACGCGGCGACAAATGGCCTCCTACGAACAGTACTTC CASSPTRRQMASYEQYF
- TRBJ1-1 TRBV10-1 - TGCGTCAGCAGTGAGCGACAGAGGATGAACACTGAAGCTTTCTTT CVSSERQRMNTEAFF
TRBD1 TRBJ1-4 TRBV18 few TGTGCCAGCTCACCGGGACAGGGCTGCGAAAAACTGTTTTTT CASSPGQGCEKLFF
- TRBJ1-1 TRBV12-3/TRBV12-4 - TGTGCCAGCAGCCGCAACCGACAGGCAGTTAACACTAAAGCTTTCTTT CASSRNRQAVNTKAFF
TRBD1 TRBJ2-3 TRBV11-2 medium-sized TGTGCCAGCAGCCTGGACAGGGAGGTAGATACGCAGTATTTT CASSLDREVDTQYF
TRBD2 TRBJ2-1 TRBV11-2 once TGTGCCTACAGCTTAGGGAGCGGGAGTGTGAGTGAGCAGTTCTTC CAYSLGSGSVSEQFF
- TRBJ1-2 TRBV11-2 - TGCGCCAGCAGCTTAGATCCGATCATGGCGCTGCGCTATGGCTATACCTTC CASSLDPIMALRYGYTF
TRBD2 TRBJ2-7 TRBV5-1 - TGCGTCAGCAGCTTTAGCGGGAGTAGGAACGGGCAGTACTTC CVSSFSGSRNGQYF